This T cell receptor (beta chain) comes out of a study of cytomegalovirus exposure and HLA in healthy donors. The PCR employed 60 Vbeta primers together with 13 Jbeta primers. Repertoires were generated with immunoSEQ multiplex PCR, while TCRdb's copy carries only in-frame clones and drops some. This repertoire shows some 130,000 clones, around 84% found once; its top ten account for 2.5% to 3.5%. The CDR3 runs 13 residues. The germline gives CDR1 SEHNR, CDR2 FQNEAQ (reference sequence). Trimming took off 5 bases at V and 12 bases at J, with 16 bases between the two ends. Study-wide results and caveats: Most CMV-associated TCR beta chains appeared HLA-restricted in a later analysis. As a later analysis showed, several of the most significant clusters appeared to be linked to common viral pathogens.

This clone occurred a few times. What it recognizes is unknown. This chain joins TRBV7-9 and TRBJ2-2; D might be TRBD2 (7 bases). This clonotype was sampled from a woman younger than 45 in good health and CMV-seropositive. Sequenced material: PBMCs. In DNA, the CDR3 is TGTGCCAGCAGCCGCGGAGAGGGGGGGAAGCTGTTTTTT. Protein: CASSRGEGGKLFF.